This T cell receptor beta chain derives from a study of identical twins. Each CDR3 protein gets one entry after TCRdb re-called the 5' RACE reads with MiXCR. The sample has hundreds of thousands of distinct CDR3 sequences, over 12% seen once. The CDR3 runs 13 residues. V shed 3 bases, J shed 7 bases, and the junction held 3 bases outside the gene matches. The germline CDR1 and CDR2 sequences are KGHSH and LQKENI. About this clonotype: The antigen remains unidentified.

Study conclusions and caveats: Findings depended on cross-sectional statistics rather than tracking the same donors. Alpha sequences that were out-of-frame and twin-shared showed an excess of low generation probability.

The chain recombines TRBV18 with TRBJ2-1; 7 positions match TRBD1. The receptor's source is a woman aged 18-35 years in good health. Sequenced: memory (CD45RO+) T cells sorted from blood. This chain's CDR3 is CASSPEGQNEQFF. The CDR3 DNA reads as TGTGCCAGCTCACCCGAGGGACAGAATGAGCAGTTCTTC.